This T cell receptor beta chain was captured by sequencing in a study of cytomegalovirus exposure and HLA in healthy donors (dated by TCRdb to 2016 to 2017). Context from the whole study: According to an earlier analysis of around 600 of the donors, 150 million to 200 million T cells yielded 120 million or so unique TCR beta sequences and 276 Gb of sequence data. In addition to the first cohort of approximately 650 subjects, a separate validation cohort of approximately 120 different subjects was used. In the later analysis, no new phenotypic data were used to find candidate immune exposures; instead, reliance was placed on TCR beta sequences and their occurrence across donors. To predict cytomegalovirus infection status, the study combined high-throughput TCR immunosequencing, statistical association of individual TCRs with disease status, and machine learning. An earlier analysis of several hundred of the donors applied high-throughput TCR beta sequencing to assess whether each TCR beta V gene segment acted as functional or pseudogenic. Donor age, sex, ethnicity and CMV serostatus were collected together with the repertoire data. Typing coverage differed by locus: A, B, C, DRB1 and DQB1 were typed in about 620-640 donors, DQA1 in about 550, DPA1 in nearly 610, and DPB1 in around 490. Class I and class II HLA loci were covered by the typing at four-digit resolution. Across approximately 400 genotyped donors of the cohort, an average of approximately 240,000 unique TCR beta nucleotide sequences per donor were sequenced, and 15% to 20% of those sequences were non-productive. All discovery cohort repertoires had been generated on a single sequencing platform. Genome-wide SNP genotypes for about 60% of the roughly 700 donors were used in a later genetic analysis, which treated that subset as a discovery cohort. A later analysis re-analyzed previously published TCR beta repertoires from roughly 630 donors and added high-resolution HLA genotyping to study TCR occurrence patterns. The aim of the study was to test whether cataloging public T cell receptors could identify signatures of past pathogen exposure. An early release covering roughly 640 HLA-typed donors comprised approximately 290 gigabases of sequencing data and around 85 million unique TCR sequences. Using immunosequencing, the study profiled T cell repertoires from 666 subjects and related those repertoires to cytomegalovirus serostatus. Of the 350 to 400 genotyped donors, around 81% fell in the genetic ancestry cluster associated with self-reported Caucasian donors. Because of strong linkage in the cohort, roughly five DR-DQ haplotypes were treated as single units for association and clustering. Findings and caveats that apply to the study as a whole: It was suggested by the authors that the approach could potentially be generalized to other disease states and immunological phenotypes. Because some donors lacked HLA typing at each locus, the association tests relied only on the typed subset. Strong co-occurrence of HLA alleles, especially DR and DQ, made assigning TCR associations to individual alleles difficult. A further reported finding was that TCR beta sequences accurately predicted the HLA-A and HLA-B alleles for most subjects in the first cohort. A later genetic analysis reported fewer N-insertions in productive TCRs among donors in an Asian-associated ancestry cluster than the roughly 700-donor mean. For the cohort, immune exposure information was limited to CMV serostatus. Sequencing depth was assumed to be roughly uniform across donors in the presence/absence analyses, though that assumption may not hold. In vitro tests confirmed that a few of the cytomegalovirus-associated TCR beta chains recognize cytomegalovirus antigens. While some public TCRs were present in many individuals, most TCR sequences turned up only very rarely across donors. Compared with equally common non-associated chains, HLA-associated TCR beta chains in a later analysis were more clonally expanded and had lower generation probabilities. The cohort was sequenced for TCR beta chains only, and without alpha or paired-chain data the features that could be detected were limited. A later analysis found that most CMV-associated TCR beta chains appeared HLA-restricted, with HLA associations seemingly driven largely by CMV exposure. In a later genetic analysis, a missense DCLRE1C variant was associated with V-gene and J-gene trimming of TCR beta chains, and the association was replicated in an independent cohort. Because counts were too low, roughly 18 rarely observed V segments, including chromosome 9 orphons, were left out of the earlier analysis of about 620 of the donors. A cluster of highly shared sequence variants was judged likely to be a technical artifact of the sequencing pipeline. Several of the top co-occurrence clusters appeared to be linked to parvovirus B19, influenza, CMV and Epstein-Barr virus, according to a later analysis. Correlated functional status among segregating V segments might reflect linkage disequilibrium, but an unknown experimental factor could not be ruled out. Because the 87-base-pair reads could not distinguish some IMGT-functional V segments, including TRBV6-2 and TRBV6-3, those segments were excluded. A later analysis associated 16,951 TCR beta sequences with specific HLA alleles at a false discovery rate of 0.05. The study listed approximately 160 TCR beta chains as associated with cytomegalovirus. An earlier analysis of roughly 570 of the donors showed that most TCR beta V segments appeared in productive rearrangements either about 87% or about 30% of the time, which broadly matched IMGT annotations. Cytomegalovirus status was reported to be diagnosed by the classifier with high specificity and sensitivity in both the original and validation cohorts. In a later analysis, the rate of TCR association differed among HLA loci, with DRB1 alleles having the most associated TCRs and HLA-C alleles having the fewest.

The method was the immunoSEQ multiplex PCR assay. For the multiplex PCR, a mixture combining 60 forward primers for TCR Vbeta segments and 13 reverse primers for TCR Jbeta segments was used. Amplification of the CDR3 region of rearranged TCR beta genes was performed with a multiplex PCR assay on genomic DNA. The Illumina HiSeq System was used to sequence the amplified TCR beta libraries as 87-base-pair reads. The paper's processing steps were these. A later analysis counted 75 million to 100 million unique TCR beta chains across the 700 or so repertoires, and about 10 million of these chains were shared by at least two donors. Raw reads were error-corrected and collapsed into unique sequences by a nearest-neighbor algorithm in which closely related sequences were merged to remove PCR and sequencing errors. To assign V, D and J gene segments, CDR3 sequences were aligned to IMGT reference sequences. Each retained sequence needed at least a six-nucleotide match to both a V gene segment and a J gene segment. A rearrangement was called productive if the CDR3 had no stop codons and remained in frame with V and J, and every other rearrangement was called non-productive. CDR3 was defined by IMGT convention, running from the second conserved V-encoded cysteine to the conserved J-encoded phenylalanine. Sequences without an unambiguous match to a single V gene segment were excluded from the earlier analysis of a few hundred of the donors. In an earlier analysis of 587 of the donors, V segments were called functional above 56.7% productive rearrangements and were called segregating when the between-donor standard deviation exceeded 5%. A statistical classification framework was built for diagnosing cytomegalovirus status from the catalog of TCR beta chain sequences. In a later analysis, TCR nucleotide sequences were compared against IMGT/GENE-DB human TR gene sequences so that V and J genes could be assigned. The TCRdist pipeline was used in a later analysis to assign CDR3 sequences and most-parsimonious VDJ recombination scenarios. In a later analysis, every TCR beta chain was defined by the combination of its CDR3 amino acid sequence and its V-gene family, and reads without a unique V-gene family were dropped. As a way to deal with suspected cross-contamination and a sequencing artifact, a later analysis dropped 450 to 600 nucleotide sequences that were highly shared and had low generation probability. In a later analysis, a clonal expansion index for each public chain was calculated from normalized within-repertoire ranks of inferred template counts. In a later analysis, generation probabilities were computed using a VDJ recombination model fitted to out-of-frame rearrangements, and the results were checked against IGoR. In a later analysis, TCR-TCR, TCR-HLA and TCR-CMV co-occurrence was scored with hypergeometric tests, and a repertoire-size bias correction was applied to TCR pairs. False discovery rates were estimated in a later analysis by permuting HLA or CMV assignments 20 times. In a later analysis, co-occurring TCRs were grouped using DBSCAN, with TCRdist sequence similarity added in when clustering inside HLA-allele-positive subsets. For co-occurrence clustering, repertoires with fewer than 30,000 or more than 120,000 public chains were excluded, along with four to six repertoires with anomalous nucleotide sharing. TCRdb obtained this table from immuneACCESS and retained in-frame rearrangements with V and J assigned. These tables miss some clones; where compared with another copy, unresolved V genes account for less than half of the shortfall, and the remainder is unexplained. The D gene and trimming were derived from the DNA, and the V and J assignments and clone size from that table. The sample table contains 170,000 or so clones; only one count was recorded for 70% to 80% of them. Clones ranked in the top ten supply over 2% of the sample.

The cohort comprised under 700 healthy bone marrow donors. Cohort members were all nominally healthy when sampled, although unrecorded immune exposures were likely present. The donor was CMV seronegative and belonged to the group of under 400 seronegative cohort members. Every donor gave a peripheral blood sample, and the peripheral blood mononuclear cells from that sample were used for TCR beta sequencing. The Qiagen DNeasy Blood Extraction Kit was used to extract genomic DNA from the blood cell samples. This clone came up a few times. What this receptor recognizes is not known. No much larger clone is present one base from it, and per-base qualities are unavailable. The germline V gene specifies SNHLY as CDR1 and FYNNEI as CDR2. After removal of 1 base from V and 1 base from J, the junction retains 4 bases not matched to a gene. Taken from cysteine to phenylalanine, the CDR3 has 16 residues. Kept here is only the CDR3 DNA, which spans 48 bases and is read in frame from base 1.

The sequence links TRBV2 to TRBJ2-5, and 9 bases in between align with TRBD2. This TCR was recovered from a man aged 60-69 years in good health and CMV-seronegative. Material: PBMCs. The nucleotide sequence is TGTGCCAGCAGTGAAGTAGTAGCGGGGGTCCAAGAGACCCAGTACTTC. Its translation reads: CASSEVVAGVQETQYF.